This T cell receptor beta chain was recovered during a study of blood T cells in healthy people across ages (dated by TCRdb to 2015 to 2017). Describing the broader study: In model experiments, template switching captured about one uniquely barcoded TCR beta cDNA molecule for every two T cells. The study measured age-related changes in TCR beta repertoire diversity using deep sequencing normalized with unique cDNA molecular identifiers. The donors were split into four age groups: young (average around 16 years), middle-aged (39), aged (roughly 60) and long-lived (roughly 77). To avoid experimental bias, donors of different ages were spread randomly across the sequencing lanes. Two additional independent replicas of 1 million unique cDNA reads from the same blood draw were analyzed for two donors (one aged 18 to 30 and one aged 80 or older). Points the paper makes about the study in general: Since profiling was done on bulk unsorted PBMCs, naive and antigen-experienced compartments could not be conclusively compared. The CMV infection status of donors was not known, potentially confounding age-related changes in expanded clonotypes. Observed TCR beta diversity per million T cells fell roughly linearly with age, and a significant reduction was already apparent by age around 44. Total diversity estimates from one million sequenced T cells were considered lower bounds and underestimates. A strong correlation was found between observed TCR beta diversity and the percentage of naive T cells measured by flow cytometry. Compared with the aged group, the long-lived group had more naive CD4+ T cells, fewer expanded clones and increased TCR diversity, suggesting age selection.

The CDR3 contains 15 residues, cysteine and phenylalanine counted. Only the CDR3 region is kept as DNA, spanning 45 bases read in frame from base 1. V gives up 3 bases and J gives up 4 bases, and the segment between their germline ends measures 15 bases. CDR1 and CDR2, looked up from the germline V gene, are MNHEY and SVGEGT. There are a few counts of this clonotype. The antigen it recognizes is unknown. No base-level quality is on record; no much larger clone is a single base apart. The library was generated by 5' RACE. Sequencing was performed on an Illumina HiSeq 2500. A second PCR of 7 to 11 cycles was run with a J-beta primer mix and a sample-barcoded 5' primer. A template-switch 5' adaptor carrying 12 random nucleotides introduced a unique molecular identifier onto each TCR beta cDNA molecule. At least 3 million CDR3-containing paired-end reads were obtained from each sample. First-strand cDNA was synthesized from all RNA with the Mint cDNA synthesis kit, primed by a TRBC-specific oligonucleotide. Following uracil-DNA glycosylase treatment, a first 18-cycle PCR with universal primers M1SS and BC2_uni_R was performed on all cDNA. For the original study's pipeline: Normalization of each sample was performed by random selection of 1 million high-quality reads, each carrying a distinct molecular identifier. Instead of being binned into consensus sequences, reads with shared molecular identifiers were discarded. MiTCR, with a Q25 quality threshold and the strictest error-elimination algorithm, was used for CDR3 identification, clonotype clustering and error correction. A nonparametric unseen species model with Euler transformation was used to estimate a lower bound on total TCR beta diversity. TCRdb ran its own pipeline on the public reads, namely fastp trimming at Q25 and MiXCR clone calling, and kept in-frame beta chains. Duplicate CDR3 protein sequences are folded into a single record with the most common DNA and genes. Clone size and V and J calls follow TCRdb, not the original study. In this sample the table shows 800,000 to 1,000,000 distinct CDR3 sequences, 48% of which occur a single time. The ten largest clones take up over 10% of the sample.

Donors were about 36 systemically healthy Caucasian individuals from Russia aged roughly 6 to 90 years. Ten milliliters of peripheral blood were collected from each donor into EDTA-treated Vacutainer tubes. Ficoll-Paque density-gradient centrifugation was used to isolate PBMCs, with at least 7 million per sample. Trizol reagent was used to extract total RNA from PBMCs, with at least 6 micrograms per sample. For every donor, flow cytometry on a PBMC aliquot measured the percentage of naive CD45RAhigh/CD27high T cells. The source is a man between 25 and 39 years old in good health. The chain is made from TRBV6-2 or TRBV6-3 and TRBJ1-2; no D segment can be confidently identified. The sequenced material came from blood. In nucleotides, the sequence is TGTGCCAGCAGTTATTCGGTCGGAGGTTCCTATGGCTACACCTTC. It codes for CASSYSVGGSYGYTF.